The clone carrying this T cell receptor beta chain was seen more than once but under ten times. The data stem from a study of T-cell reconstitution after alpha-beta-depleted transplantation in children. This CDR3 is built from 14 residues. CDR1 and CDR2 (germline): LGHDT, YNNKEL (reference sequence). The junction had 5 bases not matched to a gene; V was cut back by 6 bases and J by 1 base. Unique molecular identifiers were incorporated during preparation of the TCRbeta library. TCRdb used MiXCR to reprocess the PCR reads, holding one entry per CDR3 protein. The sample carries hundreds of thousands of distinct CDR3 sequences, about 30% recorded once.

The material was PBMCs from the stem cell graft donor, obtained from the stem cell graft. This rearrangement joins TRBV3-1 to TRBJ2-5; 7 bases fit TRBD1. The TCR originated in a human donor who donated a stem cell graft to a child with aplastic anemia. CDR3: CASSQNRGQETQYF. DNA for the CDR3: TGTGCCAGCAGTCAAAACAGGGGCCAAGAGACCCAGTACTTC.